The present T cell receptor (beta chain) was sequenced within a study of blood T cells in healthy people across ages. This CDR3 has 16 amino acids. J gave up 1 base and V 4 bases, and 8 bases lay outside the gene matches. The germline V gene encodes CDR1 SGHRS and CDR2 YFSETQ. Through a sample-barcoded 5' primer and a J-beta primer mix, a second PCR was run for roughly 6 to 11 cycles. Each CDR3 protein is one row after TCRdb ran MiXCR on the 5' RACE reads. The sample includes some 1.6 million distinct CDR3 sequences, almost 35% of them seen just once. Each sample had at least 6 million PBMCs isolated.

The chain couples TRBV5-1 to TRBJ1-1; 9 nucleotides agree with TRBD1. The TCR originated in a young woman in good health. Material: blood. The CDR3 sequence is CASSATGQGPNTEAFF. The CDR3 DNA follows: TGCGCCAGCAGCGCTACGGGACAGGGCCCGAACACTGAAGCTTTCTTT.